A selection of T cell receptor beta chains follows, all from one sample in a study of T cell responses to AZD1222 COVID-19 vaccine. Clones were sequenced by immunoSEQ multiplex PCR, and TCRdb holds only the in-frame ones, with some missing. The sample lists 150,000 to 200,000 clones, around 95% occurring once. Sequenced material: peripheral blood, taken on day 0 of AZD1222 vaccination. These receptors were collected from an adult in good health. The CDR3 runs from the conserved cysteine through the conserved F or W. A D gene is named only where the DNA matches it firmly. For some rows the clone size is stated as once, few or many, or as a class when expanded; others skip it.

len	v_gene	j_gene	d_gene	abundance	CDR3nt	CDR3aa
14	TRBV5-4	TRBJ2-7	.	.	TGTGCCAGCAGCTCGAGGACAACCTCCTACGAGCAGTACTTC	CASSSRTTSYEQYF
16	TRBV11-3	TRBJ1-6	.	.	TGTGCCAGCAGCTTAGATAAGGTATGGGGTAATTCACCCCTCCACTTT	CASSLDKVWGNSPLHF
16	TRBV6-4	TRBJ2-7	.	.	TGTGCCAGCAGTGACTGGGTTTCGGCCAACTCCTACGAGCAGTACTTC	CASSDWVSANSYEQYF
13	TRBV5-1	TRBJ1-2	.	.	TGCGCCAGCAGTCTGACAGGCCAGGGGGGCTACACCTTC	CASSLTGQGGYTF
15	TRBV11-1	TRBJ2-3	.	once	TGTGCCAGCAGCCAGGGACGGACAAGCACAGATACGCAGTATTTT	CASSQGRTSTDTQYF
15	TRBV4-2	TRBJ1-4	.	.	TGTGCCAGCAGCCAAGGGGTTGCAACTAATGAAAAACTGTTTTTT	CASSQGVATNEKLFF
14	TRBV5-6	TRBJ1-6	.	.	TGTGCCAGCAGGGCCACCGGGACAAATTCACCCCTCCACTTT	CASRATGTNSPLHF
13	TRBV19	TRBJ1-1	.	.	TGTGCCAGCTCAACAGGGCCGAACACTGAAGCTTTCTTT	CASSTGPNTEAFF
16	TRBV5-4	TRBJ1-1	.	.	TGTGCCAGCAGCTTCGGGGGGAATTCCGCGAACACTGAAGCTTTCTTT	CASSFGGNSANTEAFF
15	TRBV3-1/TRBV3-2	TRBJ2-3	TRBD2	.	TGTGCCAGCAGCCACCTAGCGGGAGGGCAAGATACGCAGTATTTT	CASSHLAGGQDTQYF
14	TRBV6-2/TRBV6-3	TRBJ1-1	.	.	TGTGCCAGCAGTTACACGGAAGGTTCCACTGAAGCTTTCTTT	CASSYTEGSTEAFF
14	TRBV4-2	TRBJ2-1	TRBD2	.	TGTGCCAGCAATCTAGCGGGGGGTTTCGGTGAGCAGTTCTTC	CASNLAGGFGEQFF
14	TRBV20-1	TRBJ1-3	TRBD1	.	TGCAGTGCTAGTGCCGGGACAGCTGGAAACACCATATATTTT	CSASAGTAGNTIYF
15	TRBV10-3	TRBJ1-3	TRBD1	.	TGTGCCATCAGTGAGTCGACAGGGACTGGAAACACCATATATTTT	CAISESTGTGNTIYF
16	TRBV6-1	TRBJ1-3	.	.	TGTGCCAGCAGTGGACGGGCCCGGACGGCTGGAAACACCATATATTTT	CASSGRARTAGNTIYF
17	TRBV19	TRBJ1-4	TRBD1	once	TGTGCCAGTAGTATAGGCGGGACAGTTGCAACTAATGAAAAACTGTTTTTT	CASSIGGTVATNEKLFF
14	TRBV18	TRBJ1-2	.	.	TGTGCCAGCTCACCACCGGGAGGGGACTATGGCTACACCTTC	CASSPPGGDYGYTF
15	TRBV2	TRBJ1-4	.	few	TGTGCCAGCATCCAGGACACATCAACTAATGAAAAACTGTTTTTT	CASIQDTSTNEKLFF
13	TRBV3-1/TRBV3-2	TRBJ1-2	.	.	TGTGCCAGCAGCCGGGAGACTAACTATGGCTACACCTTC	CASSRETNYGYTF
15	TRBV18	TRBJ2-7	TRBD2	.	TGTGCCAGCTCACCCACTAGCGGGAGTATATACGAGCAGTACTTC	CASSPTSGSIYEQYF
16	TRBV10-1	TRBJ2-7	.	.	TGCGCCAGCAGTGAGTCGATGCAGGTTCCCCCCTACGAGCAGTACTTC	CASSESMQVPPYEQYF
16	TRBV4-2	TRBJ1-3	.	.	TGTGCCAGCAGACCAGAGACCGCGAACTCTGGAAACACCATATATTTT	CASRPETANSGNTIYF
14	TRBV3-1/TRBV3-2	TRBJ2-5	.	.	TGTGCCAGCAGCCAAGGATCGACGGTACCGACCCAGTACTTC	CASSQGSTVPTQYF
14	TRBV27	TRBJ2-1	TRBD2	.	TGTGCCAGCAGTTTCCAGCGGGAGGGGAATGAGCAGTTCTTC	CASSFQREGNEQFF
13	TRBV2	TRBJ1-1	.	.	TGTGCCAGCCTCGGGGCAGAGAACACTGAAGCTTTCTTT	CASLGAENTEAFF
14	TRBV28	TRBJ2-1	TRBD1	.	TGTGCCAGCAGTCTGTCGACAGGGGACAATGAGCAGTTCTTC	CASSLSTGDNEQFF
15	TRBV4-1	TRBJ1-2	TRBD1	once	TGCGCCAGCAGCCAAGATCCCCAGGGGGCGGGAGGCTACACCTTC	CASSQDPQGAGGYTF
12	TRBV12-3/TRBV12-4	TRBJ2-3	.	.	TGTGCCAGCAGTTTTACTTCAGATACGCAGTATTTT	CASSFTSDTQYF
17	TRBV14	TRBJ2-1	.	.	TGTGCCAGCAGCCACATAAGCCGGCTAGCGAGCAGCAATGAGCAGTTCTTC	CASSHISRLASSNEQFF
12	TRBV29-1	TRBJ2-3	.	.	TGCAGCGTTGAAGATCAATCAGATACGCAGTATTTT	CSVEDQSDTQYF
12	TRBV19	TRBJ1-5	.	.	TGTGCCAGTACCACTGGGGCACAGCCCCAGCATTTT	CASTTGAQPQHF
12	TRBV29-1	TRBJ2-2	.	.	TGCAGCGTTTCTCAACGGACCGGGGAGCTGTTTTTT	CSVSQRTGELFF
13	TRBV10-1	TRBJ2-3	.	.	TGCGCCAGCAGTGAGCGCGTGCCAGATACGCAGTATTTT	CASSERVPDTQYF
14	TRBV27	TRBJ2-1	.	.	TGTGCCAGCAGTTCCTGGGTTGAGGGTAATGAGCAGTTCTTC	CASSSWVEGNEQFF
14	TRBV5-4	TRBJ1-5	.	.	TGTGCCAGCAGCCCGGACGGTGATAAATCGCCCCAGCATTTT	CASSPDGDKSPQHF
13	TRBV6-4	TRBJ2-3	.	medium-sized	TGTGCCAGCAGTGCGGGGACGACAGATACGCAGTATTTT	CASSAGTTDTQYF
16	TRBV5-1	TRBJ2-7	TRBD1	.	TGCGCCAGCAGCTTGTTGACAGGGGACCCTCTAGGCGAGCAGTACTTC	CASSLLTGDPLGEQYF
15	TRBV6-4	TRBJ1-4	.	.	TGTGCCAGCAGTGAAGGGTCGGGGACTAATGAAAAACTGTTTTTT	CASSEGSGTNEKLFF
14	TRBV4-1	TRBJ1-5	.	.	TGCGCCAGCAGCCAGGATGCTGAGGGGCAGCCCCAGCATTTT	CASSQDAEGQPQHF
15	TRBV11-2	TRBJ1-5	TRBD1	.	TGTGCCAGCAGCTTAGATGTGGGACAGAATCAGCCCCAGCATTTT	CASSLDVGQNQPQHF
15	TRBV19	TRBJ1-5	TRBD1	.	TGTGCCAGCAGGGGCACCGGGACAGGGGACCAGCCCCAGCATTTT	CASRGTGTGDQPQHF
12	TRBV30	TRBJ2-7	.	.	TGTGCCTGGAGCCGGCAGGCCTACGAGCAGTACTTC	CAWSRQAYEQYF
15	TRBV25-1	TRBJ2-1	.	.	TGTGCCAGCAGTGGGGGCCAGAGCTCCTACAATGAGCAGTTCTTC	CASSGGQSSYNEQFF
17	TRBV5-1	TRBJ2-3	.	.	TGCGCCAGCAGCTTGGGACACGCGGTCTATAGCACAGATACGCAGTATTTT	CASSLGHAVYSTDTQYF
14	TRBV6-6	TRBJ1-5	TRBD1	.	TGTGCCAGCCAGACAGGGCTCTTTGGCCAGCCCCAGCATTTT	CASQTGLFGQPQHF
13	TRBV3-1/TRBV3-2	TRBJ2-7	TRBD2	.	TGTGCCAGCAGCCCCGGACTAGTGAGTGAGCAGTACTTC	CASSPGLVSEQYF
12	TRBV4-1	TRBJ1-3	.	.	TGCGCCAGCAGCGCTCAGGGAAACACCATATATTTT	CASSAQGNTIYF
13	TRBV30	TRBJ1-1	.	.	TGTGCCTGGAGTCCGGTGGGGGGGGCCGAAGCTTTCTTT	CAWSPVGGAEAFF
11	TRBV4-1	TRBJ2-7	TRBD1	.	TGCGCCAGCAGCCACGGGACAGTGGGATACTTC	CASSHGTVGYF
10	TRBV19	TRBJ2-1	.	.	TGTGCCACCGAGGGGGGGGAGCAGTTCTTC	CATEGGEQFF
14	TRBV27	TRBJ2-7	.	.	TGTGCCAGCAGTCAAACAGGCCGGAGACACGAGCAGTACTTC	CASSQTGRRHEQYF
13	TRBV3-1/TRBV3-2	TRBJ1-2	.	.	TGTGCCAGCAGCCAAGACTGGGTGGGAGGCTACACCTTC	CASSQDWVGGYTF
16	TRBV28	TRBJ2-7	.	once	TGTGCCAGCAGTCCCCTCCCGACGCGAAGCCTCAACGAGCAGTACTTC	CASSPLPTRSLNEQYF
14	TRBV19	TRBJ2-5	.	.	TGTGCCAGTAGTGTCCAGGGGGGGGCAGAGACCCAGTACTTC	CASSVQGGAETQYF
11	TRBV20-1	TRBJ1-4	.	.	TGCAGTCACCAGGGGAATGAAAAACTGTTTTTT	CSHQGNEKLFF